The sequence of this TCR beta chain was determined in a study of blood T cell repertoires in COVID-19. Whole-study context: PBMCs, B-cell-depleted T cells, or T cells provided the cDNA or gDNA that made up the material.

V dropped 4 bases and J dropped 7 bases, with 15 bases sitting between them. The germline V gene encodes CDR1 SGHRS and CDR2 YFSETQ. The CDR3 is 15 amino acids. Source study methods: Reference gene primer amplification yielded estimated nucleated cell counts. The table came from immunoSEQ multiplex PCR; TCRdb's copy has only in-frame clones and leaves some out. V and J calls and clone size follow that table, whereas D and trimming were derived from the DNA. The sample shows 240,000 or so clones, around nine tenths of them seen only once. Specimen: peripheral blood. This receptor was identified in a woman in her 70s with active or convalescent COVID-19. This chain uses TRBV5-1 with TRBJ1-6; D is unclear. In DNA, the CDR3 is TGCGCCAGCAGCCTCGAAGGCCTGAGGAATTCACCCCTCCACTTT. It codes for CASSLEGLRNSPLHF. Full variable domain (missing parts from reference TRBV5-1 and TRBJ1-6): KAGVTQTPRYLIKTRGQQVTLSCSPISGHRSVSWYQQTPGQGLQFLFEYFSETQRNKGNFPGRFSGRQFSNSRSEMNVSTLELGDSALYLCASSLEGLRNSPLHFGNGTRLTVT.